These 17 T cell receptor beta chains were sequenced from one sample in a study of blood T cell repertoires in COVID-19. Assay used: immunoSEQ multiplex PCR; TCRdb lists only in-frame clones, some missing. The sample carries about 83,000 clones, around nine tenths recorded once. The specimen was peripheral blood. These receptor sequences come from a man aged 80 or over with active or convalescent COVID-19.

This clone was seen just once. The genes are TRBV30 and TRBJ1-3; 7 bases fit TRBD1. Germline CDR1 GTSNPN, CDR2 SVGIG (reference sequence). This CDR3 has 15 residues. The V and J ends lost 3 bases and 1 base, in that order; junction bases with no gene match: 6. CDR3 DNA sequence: TGTGCCTGGAGCGGAGACAGGGTATCTGGAAACACCATATATTTT. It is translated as CAWSGDRVSGNTIYF.

In nucleotides, the CDR3 is TGTGCCAGCAGCTTGGCTAGCGGCTCACAAGAGACCCAGTACTTC. Translating it yields CASSLASGSQETQYF. The chain recombines TRBV11-2 with TRBJ2-5, with 7 bases aligning to TRBD2. The V gene's germline CDR1 is SGHAT and CDR2 FQNNGV. CDR3 size: 15 residues. V dropped 3 bases and J dropped 2; count of bases not matched to a gene: 6.

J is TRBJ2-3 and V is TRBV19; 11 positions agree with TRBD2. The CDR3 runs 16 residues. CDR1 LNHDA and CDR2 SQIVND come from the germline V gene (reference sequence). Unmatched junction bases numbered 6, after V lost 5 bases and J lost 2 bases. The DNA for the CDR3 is TGTGCCAGTAGTCCAGGGACTAGCGGACTCACAGATACGCAGTATTTT. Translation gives CASSPGTSGLTDTQYF.

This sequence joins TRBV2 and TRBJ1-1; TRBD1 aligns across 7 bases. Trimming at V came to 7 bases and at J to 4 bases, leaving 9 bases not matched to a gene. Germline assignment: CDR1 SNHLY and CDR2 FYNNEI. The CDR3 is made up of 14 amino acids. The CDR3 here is CASIRQGIATEAFF. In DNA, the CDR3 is TGTGCCAGCATAAGACAGGGCATCGCCACTGAAGCTTTCTTT.

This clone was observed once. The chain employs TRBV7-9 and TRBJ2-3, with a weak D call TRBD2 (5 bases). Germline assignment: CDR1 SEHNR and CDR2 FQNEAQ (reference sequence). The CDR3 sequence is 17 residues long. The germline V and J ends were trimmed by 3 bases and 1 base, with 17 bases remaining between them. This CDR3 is CASSFAIEGLRTDTQYF. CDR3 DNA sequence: TGTGCCAGCAGCTTTGCTATTGAGGGCCTTCGCACAGATACGCAGTATTTT.

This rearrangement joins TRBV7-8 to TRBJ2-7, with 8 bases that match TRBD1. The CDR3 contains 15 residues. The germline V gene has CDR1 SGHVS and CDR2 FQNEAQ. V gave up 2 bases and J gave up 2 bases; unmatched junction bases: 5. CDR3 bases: TGTGCCAGCAGCTTATCGGGACAGGCAGCCTACGAGCAGTACGTC. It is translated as CASSLSGQAAYEQYV.

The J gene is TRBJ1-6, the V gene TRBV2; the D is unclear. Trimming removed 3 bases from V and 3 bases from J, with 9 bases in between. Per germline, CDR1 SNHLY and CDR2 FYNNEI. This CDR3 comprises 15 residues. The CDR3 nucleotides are TGTGCCAGCAGTGATACACCGTTCTATAATTCACCCCTCCACTTT. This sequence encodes CASSDTPFYNSPLHF. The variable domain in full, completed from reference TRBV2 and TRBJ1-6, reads EPEVTQTPSHQVTQMGQEVILRCVPISNHLYFYWYRQILGQKVEFLVSFYNNEISEKSEIFDDQFSVERPDGSNFTLKIRSTKLEDSAMYFCASSDTPFYNSPLHFGNGTRLTVT.

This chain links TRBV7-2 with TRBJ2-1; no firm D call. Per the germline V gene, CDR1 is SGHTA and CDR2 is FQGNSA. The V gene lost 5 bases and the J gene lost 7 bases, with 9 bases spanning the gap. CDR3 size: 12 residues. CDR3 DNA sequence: TGTGCCAGCAGCGCCCACATTAATGAGCAGTTCTTC. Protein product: CASSAHINEQFF.

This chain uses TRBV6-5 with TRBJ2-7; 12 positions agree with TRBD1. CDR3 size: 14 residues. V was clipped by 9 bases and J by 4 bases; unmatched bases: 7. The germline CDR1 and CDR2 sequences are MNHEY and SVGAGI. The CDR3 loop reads CASRDRGLSYEQYV. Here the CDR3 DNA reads TGTGCCAGTCGGGACAGGGGGCTGAGTTACGAGCAGTACGTC.

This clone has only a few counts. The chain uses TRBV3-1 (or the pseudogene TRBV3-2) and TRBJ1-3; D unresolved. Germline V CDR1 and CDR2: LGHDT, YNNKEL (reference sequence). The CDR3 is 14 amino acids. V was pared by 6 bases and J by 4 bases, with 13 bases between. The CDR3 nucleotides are TGTGCCAGCAGTCAAACAGCGGCCGGAAACACCATATATTTT. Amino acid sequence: CASSQTAAGNTIYF.

CDR3 coding DNA: TGTGCCAGCAGTTCCCCTCCTCAGCCCCAGCATTTT. Encoded protein: CASSSPPQPQHF. The chain has TRBV28 and TRBJ1-5; no reliable D call. The CDR3 spans 12 residues. The germline V and J ends were trimmed by 4 bases and 6 bases, with 7 bases remaining between them. The germline V gene encodes CDR1 MDHEN and CDR2 SYDVKM.

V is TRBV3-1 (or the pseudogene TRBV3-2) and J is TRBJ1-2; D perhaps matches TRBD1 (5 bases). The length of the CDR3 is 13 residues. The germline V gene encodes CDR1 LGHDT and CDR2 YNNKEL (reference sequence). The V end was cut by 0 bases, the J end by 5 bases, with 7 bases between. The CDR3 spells CASSQDRVYGYTF. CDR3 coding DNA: TGTGCCAGCAGCCAAGACAGGGTTTATGGCTACACCTTC.

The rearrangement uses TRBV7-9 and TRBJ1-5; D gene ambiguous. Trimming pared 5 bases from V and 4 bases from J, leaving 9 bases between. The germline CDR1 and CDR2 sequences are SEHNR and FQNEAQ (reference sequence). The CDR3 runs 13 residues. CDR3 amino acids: CASSREVNQPQHF. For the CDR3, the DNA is TGTGCCAGCAGCCGCGAAGTTAATCAGCCCCAGCATTTT.

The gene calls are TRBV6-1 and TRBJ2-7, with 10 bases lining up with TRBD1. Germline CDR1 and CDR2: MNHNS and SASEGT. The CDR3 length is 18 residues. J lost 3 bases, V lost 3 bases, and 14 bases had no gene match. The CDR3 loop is CASSEFLQSDRGSYEQYV. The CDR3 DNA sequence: TGTGCCAGCAGTGAGTTTTTGCAATCGGACAGGGGGAGCTACGAGCAGTACGTC.

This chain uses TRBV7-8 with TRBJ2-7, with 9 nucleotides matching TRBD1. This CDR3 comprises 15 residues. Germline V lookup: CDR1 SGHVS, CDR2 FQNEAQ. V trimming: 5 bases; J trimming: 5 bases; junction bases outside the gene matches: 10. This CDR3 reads CASSPNRDRANEQYV. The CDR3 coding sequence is TGTGCCAGCAGCCCGAACCGGGACAGGGCCAACGAGCAGTACGTC.

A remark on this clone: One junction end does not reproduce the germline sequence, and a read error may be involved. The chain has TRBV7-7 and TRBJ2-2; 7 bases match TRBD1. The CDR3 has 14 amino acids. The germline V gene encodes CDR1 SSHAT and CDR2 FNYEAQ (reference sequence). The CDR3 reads CASSLDRVTGELFF. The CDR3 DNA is TGTGCTAGCAGCTTAGACAGGGTGACCGGGGAGCTGTTTTTT.

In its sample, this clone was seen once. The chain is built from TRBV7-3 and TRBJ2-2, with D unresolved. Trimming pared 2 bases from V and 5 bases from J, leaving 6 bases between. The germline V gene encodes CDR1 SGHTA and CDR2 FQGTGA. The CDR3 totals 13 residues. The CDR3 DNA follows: TGTGCCAGCAGCTTATACGGGACCGGGGAGCTGTTTTTT. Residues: CASSLYGTGELFF. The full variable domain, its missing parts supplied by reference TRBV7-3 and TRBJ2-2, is GAGVSQTPSNKVTEKGKYVELRCDPISGHTALYWYRQSLGQGPEFLIYFQGTGAADDSGLPNDRFFAVRPEGSVSTLKIQRTERGDSAVYLCASSLYGTGELFFGEGSRLTVL.